This T cell receptor (beta chain) was recorded in a study of blood T cells in healthy people across ages. A second PCR of about 7 to 11 cycles used a sample-barcoded 5' primer and a J-beta primer mix. A tag from a template-switch adaptor with 12 random nucleotides marked each cDNA molecule. MiXCR, applied by TCRdb to the 5' RACE reads, yields one record per CDR3 protein. The sample has approximately 800,000 distinct CDR3 sequences, roughly 26% seen once. In its sample, this clonotype was seen a few times. Its cognate antigen is unknown. Looked up from germline, CDR1 is SQVTM and CDR2 is ANQGSEA. V shed 2 bases and J shed 7 bases, with 11 bases lying between them. CDR3 size: 12 residues. Study conclusions and caveats: Leaving the PBMCs unsorted stopped any conclusive comparison of naive versus antigen-experienced cells. A greater number of naive CD4+ cells and higher diversity distinguished long-lived donors from aged donors.

The same data also contributed to another study, on T cells of mothers and their children. That source notes: According to the study, all extracted RNA entered cDNA synthesis at roughly 1.5 ug per 15 ul.

This clonotype was obtained from a boy younger than 18 in good health. This chain links TRBV29-1 with TRBJ1-2, with D maybe TRBD1 (6 bases). The material sequenced was blood. CDR3 loop: CSVESGEGGYTF. The CDR3 DNA reads as TGCAGCGTTGAATCAGGGGAGGGTGGCTACACCTTC.